The present entry profiles one TCR beta chain with its context. TCRdb's copy holds only in-frame clones and misses some; the assay was immunoSEQ multiplex PCR. The table shows 230,000 or so clones, with around 94% occurring only once. This specimen comes from a study of control samples from healthy donors and cancer patients. V was trimmed by 0 bases and J by 3 bases, leaving 19 bases between them. The germline V gene has CDR1 SGHRS and CDR2 YFSETQ. This CDR3 has 17 amino acids. The sequenced material came from blood. This clonotype was sampled from a man aged 45-60 years in good health. This chain connects TRBV5-1 to TRBJ2-7, with unresolved D. In DNA, the CDR3 is TGCGCCAGCAGCTTGGTCCGTGTCACAAGGACCTACTACGAGCAGTACTTC. It codes for CASSLVRVTRTYYEQYF. The full variable domain, in which reference TRBV5-1 and TRBJ2-7 provide the parts outside the CDR3, is KAGVTQTPRYLIKTRGQQVTLSCSPISGHRSVSWYQQTPGQGLQFLFEYFSETQRNKGNFPGRFSGRQFSNSRSEMNVSTLELGDSALYLCASSLVRVTRTYYEQYFGPGTRLTVT.